Presented here are 8 T cell receptor beta chains from one specimen sequenced in a study of T cell responses to AZD1222 COVID-19 vaccine. Assay used: immunoSEQ multiplex PCR; TCRdb lists only in-frame clones, some missing. The table includes some 150,000 clones, about nine tenths detected once. Here the sequenced sample was peripheral blood, taken on day 0 of AZD1222 vaccination. These receptor sequences come from an adult in good health.

This chain uses TRBV5-1 with TRBJ2-5; 7 nucleotides match TRBD2. Germline values: CDR1 SGHRS, CDR2 YFSETQ. The CDR3 covers 16 residues. V was clipped by 1 base and J by 4 bases; unmatched bases: 10. CDR3 sequence: CASSLSGPASGETQYF. CDR3 nucleotides: TGCGCCAGCAGCTTGTCGGGGCCGGCTAGCGGAGAGACCCAGTACTTC.

This chain connects TRBV28 to TRBJ2-5, with D possibly TRBD2 on 5 matching bases. Trimming took off 6 bases at V and 5 bases at J, with 13 bases between the two ends. The CDR3 extends over 13 amino acids. Germline V lookup: CDR1 MDHEN, CDR2 SYDVKM. CDR3 sequence: CASRDSGEETQYF. CDR3 bases: TGTGCCAGCAGAGACTCTGGGGAGGAGACCCAGTACTTC. The whole variable domain, remainder taken from reference TRBV28 and TRBJ2-5, is DVKVTQSSRYLVKRTGEKVFLECVQDMDHENMFWYRQDPGLGLRLIYFSYDVKMKEKGDIPEGYSVSREKKERFSLILESASTNQTSMYLCASRDSGEETQYFGPGTRLLVL.

The chain has TRBV20-1 and TRBJ2-1; perhaps TRBD1 as D (5 bases). Germline lookup yields CDR1 DFQATT and CDR2 SNEGSKA (reference sequence). V was trimmed by 3 bases and J by 7 bases, leaving 13 bases between them. This CDR3 is built from 13 residues. CDR3 in amino acids: CSASTQAGNEQFF. The DNA for the CDR3 is TGCAGTGCTAGTACGCAGGCAGGGAATGAGCAGTTCTTC.

The chain has TRBV21-1 and TRBJ1-2; TRBD1 reflects the table's D call only, with no check against the DNA. TRBV21-1 constitutes a pseudogene. The CDR3 runs 12 residues. The chain's CDR3 is CASSQGVWGYTF. The DNA for the CDR3 is TGTGCCAGCAGCCAGGGCGTTTGGGGCTACACCTTC.

This chain connects TRBV5-6 to TRBJ2-3, with D unresolved. The CDR3 is made up of 17 amino acids. Germline CDR1 reads SGHDT; CDR2 reads YYEEEE. Between the trimmed V and J ends, which lost 0 bases and 8 bases, there was a span of 22 bases. CDR3 DNA sequence: TGTGCCAGCAGCTTGGATGATCCATTCCAAACCCCTATTACGCAGTATTTT. It yields the protein CASSLDDPFQTPITQYF.

The CDR3 DNA follows: TGTGCCAGCAGCCGGGACAGGGAGACCCAGTACTTC. Its protein is CASSRDRETQYF. J is TRBJ2-5 and V is TRBV14, with 8 bases that match TRBD1. Trimming took 4 bases from V and 5 from J; bases not matched to a gene: 0. Per germline, CDR1 SGHDN and CDR2 FVKESK. The CDR3 runs to 12 residues.

The CDR3 spells CASSLDGTQYF. The DNA of the CDR3 is TGTGCCAGCAGCTTAGATGGGACCCAGTACTTC. This rearrangement joins TRBV7-8 to TRBJ2-5; no firm D call. The V end was cut by 1 base, the J end by 7 bases, with 4 bases between. This CDR3 comprises 11 residues. Germline values: CDR1 SGHVS, CDR2 FQNEAQ.

This chain joins TRBV6-2 or TRBV6-3 and TRBJ1-2, with D possibly matching TRBD1 (6 bases). V was clipped by 2 bases and J by 5 bases, with 12 bases between them. Germline loops: CDR1 MNHEY, CDR2 SVGEGT. This CDR3 contains 14 residues. The CDR3 DNA follows: TGTGCCAGCAGTTACACACAGGGTGGATATGGCTACACCTTC. This gives the protein CASSYTQGGYGYTF.